The T cell receptor (beta chain) described here comes from a study of human T cells and chemical hapten exposure (dated by TCRdb to the early 2020s). Concerning the study at large: Libraries were pooled for sequencing, and per-sample TCR yields varied mainly because of small differences in library volumes within the pool. For every blood RNA sample, sequencing covered both the TCR alpha and TCR beta chains. Peripheral blood TCR repertoire changes were tracked in vivo in alopecia patients during primary and secondary sensitization to the hapten diphenylcyclopropenone (DPC). Overall study outcomes, separate from this receptor: The number of TCRs above 1 in 1000 frequency did not change with DPC sensitization; there was no evidence of global repertoire structure alterations. Repeated subsampling changed both the strength of the expansion versus patch-test correlation and the threshold at which that correlation became significant.

The library was generated by RACE. The sequencer listed for this sample is NextSeq 500. Library preparation attached unique molecular identifiers to individual cDNA molecules for quantitative, reproducible TCR counting. On the authors' methods: A median of around 100,000 TCRs per sample was observed, with a range of 23,224 to 690,600. V, J and CDR3 annotation of the TCR reads was performed with the Decombinator software suite. To make PS versus PT1 abundance plots, every sample was subsampled to the same number of TCRs (28,000). TCRs were defined as expanded if absent before sensitization and observed at least eight times at the 2-week time point. Using fastp trimming at Q25 and MiXCR clonotype assembly, TCRdb reanalyzed the public sequencing data and kept in-frame beta chains. Rows with one shared CDR3 protein collapse into an entry with the most common genes and DNA. These V and J calls are TCRdb output, not the study's own analysis. The sample data list some 40,000 distinct CDR3 sequences, and about 3.7% of these were observed just once. In total, the top ten clones hold 5.6% of the sample.

The table lists this clonotype with many counts. There is no known antigen for this receptor. No base-level quality is on record; no much larger clone is a single base apart. The time point label, as the study defines it: healthy volunteer bleed at 6 weeks. Total RNA was isolated from unfractionated whole blood collected in Tempus Blood RNA tubes. Roughly 5 healthy volunteers acted as controls for TCR sequencing and had blood drawn at day 0, 2 weeks and 6 weeks. V is clipped by 9 bases and J by 7 bases, and the sequence between their germline boundaries is 12 bases long. CDR1 and CDR2 are read off the germline V gene (reference sequence) as LNHDA and SQIVND. Measured from the cysteine to the phenylalanine, the CDR3 is 12 residues long. Only the CDR3 DNA is retained, 36 bases long and in frame from the first base.

The sample taken for sequencing was whole blood. The chain is encoded by TRBV19 joined to TRBJ1-4, with the D gene uncertain. The source is a human donor in good health. Some clones in this sample may be carry-over from other donors' samples. The encoded CDR3 is CASRTGGEKLFF. The DNA reads as follows: TGTGCCAGCCGGACCGGCGGTGAAAAACTGTTTTTT.